Listed below are T cell receptor beta chains from one sample, sequenced in a study of T cell responses to AZD1222 COVID-19 vaccine. Only in-frame clones appear in the TCRdb table, and some are missing; sequencing was by immunoSEQ multiplex PCR. The table lists some 140,000 clones, roughly 90% of them singletons. Specimen: peripheral blood, collected on day 0 of AZD1222 vaccination. The source of these receptors is an adult in good health. The CDR3 runs from the conserved cysteine through the conserved F or W. A D gene is named only where the DNA matches it firmly. Clone size is not always given. Where it is, it says once, few, many or a class for expanded clones.

CDR3nt: TGTGCCAGCAGGCCCCAGGGCAATCAGCCCCAGCATTTT
CDR3aa: CASRPQGNQPQHF
v_gene: TRBV6-5
abundance: NA
j_gene: TRBJ1-5
d_gene: NA

CDR3nt: TGTGCCAGTAGTATACTTCGGGGGATCGGCTACACCTTC
CDR3aa: CASSILRGIGYTF
v_gene: TRBV19
abundance: NA
j_gene: TRBJ1-2
d_gene: NA

CDR3nt: TGTGCCAGCAGCGACAGAAGGGTCGAGCAGTACTTC
CDR3aa: CASSDRRVEQYF
v_gene: TRBV7-8
abundance: NA
j_gene: TRBJ2-7
d_gene: NA

CDR3nt: TGTGCCAGCAGCTTTGGGGACGGAGAAGCTTTCTTT
CDR3aa: CASSFGDGEAFF
v_gene: TRBV7-3
abundance: once
j_gene: TRBJ1-1
d_gene: NA

CDR3nt: TGTGCCAGCAGCCCCAAAGGGGAGGGGGTCCCTGGAAACACCATATATTTT
CDR3aa: CASSPKGEGVPGNTIYF
v_gene: TRBV9
abundance: once
j_gene: TRBJ1-3
d_gene: NA

CDR3nt: TGTGCCAGCAGCGCCGAGAAGGACAGACTTAATTCACCCCTCCACTTT
CDR3aa: CASSAEKDRLNSPLHF
v_gene: TRBV9
abundance: NA
j_gene: TRBJ1-6
d_gene: NA

CDR3nt: TGCCGGACAGAGAACACTGAAGCTTTCTTT
CDR3aa: CRTENTEAFF
v_gene: TRBV20-1
abundance: NA
j_gene: TRBJ1-1
d_gene: NA

CDR3nt: TGTGCCAGCAGCTACTCGACAGGGTCGCTTCTCTCACCCCTCCACTTT
CDR3aa: CASSYSTGSLLSPLHF
v_gene: TRBV3-1/TRBV3-2
abundance: NA
j_gene: TRBJ1-6
d_gene: TRBD1

CDR3nt: TGTGCCACCAGCACCTGGGGAAGAAATCAGCCCCAGCATTTT
CDR3aa: CATSTWGRNQPQHF
v_gene: TRBV15
abundance: NA
j_gene: TRBJ1-5
d_gene: NA

CDR3nt: TGCGCCAGCAGCCTCCAGTCAGGGGAAGGAGAGACCCAGTACTTC
CDR3aa: CASSLQSGEGETQYF
v_gene: TRBV5-1
abundance: once
j_gene: TRBJ2-5
d_gene: NA

CDR3nt: TGTGCCAGCTCACCTAGCGGTCACTCCTACAATGAGCAGTTCTTC
CDR3aa: CASSPSGHSYNEQFF
v_gene: TRBV7-3
abundance: few
j_gene: TRBJ2-1
d_gene: TRBD2

CDR3nt: TGCGCCAGCAGCTTGCCGGATAGCGGGGGGACAGAAGAGACCCAGTACTTC
CDR3aa: CASSLPDSGGTEETQYF
v_gene: TRBV5-1
abundance: NA
j_gene: TRBJ2-5
d_gene: TRBD2

CDR3nt: TGCGCCAGCAGCCAAGATCACCAGCAAGAGACCCAGTACTTC
CDR3aa: CASSQDHQQETQYF
v_gene: TRBV4-1
abundance: once
j_gene: TRBJ2-5
d_gene: NA

CDR3nt: TGCGCCAGCAGCTTGGCCAGCGGGGTTGCCTACAATGAGCAGTTCTTC
CDR3aa: CASSLASGVAYNEQFF
v_gene: TRBV5-1
abundance: NA
j_gene: TRBJ2-1
d_gene: TRBD2

CDR3nt: TGTGCCACGCGAGGGGCTTATGGCTACACCTTC
CDR3aa: CATRGAYGYTF
v_gene: TRBV24-1
abundance: NA
j_gene: TRBJ1-2
d_gene: NA

CDR3nt: TGCGCCAGCAGCAAAGACACGGGATTGTTGCCCCAGCATTTT
CDR3aa: CASSKDTGLLPQHF
v_gene: TRBV5-1
abundance: once
j_gene: TRBJ1-5
d_gene: NA

CDR3nt: TGTGCCAGCAGTGGGGAGATTAATTCACCCCTCCACTTT
CDR3aa: CASSGEINSPLHF
v_gene: TRBV2
abundance: NA
j_gene: TRBJ1-6
d_gene: NA

CDR3nt: TGTGCCAGCAGTTTGAATCCGGGGCTCTATGGCTACACCTTC
CDR3aa: CASSLNPGLYGYTF
v_gene: TRBV28
abundance: NA
j_gene: TRBJ1-2
d_gene: NA

CDR3nt: TGTGCCAGCAGTTACCTTCCAGAACACTACGAGCAGTACTTC
CDR3aa: CASSYLPEHYEQYF
v_gene: TRBV6-2/TRBV6-3
abundance: NA
j_gene: TRBJ2-7
d_gene: NA

CDR3nt: TGCGCCAGCAGCCCCACCCGACAGGGGGACACCGGGGAGCTGTTTTTT
CDR3aa: CASSPTRQGDTGELFF
v_gene: TRBV5-1
abundance: NA
j_gene: TRBJ2-2
d_gene: TRBD1

CDR3nt: TGTGCCAGCAGCCCTCTGGGGAGGGGCTACACCTTC
CDR3aa: CASSPLGRGYTF
v_gene: TRBV7-8
abundance: NA
j_gene: TRBJ1-2
d_gene: NA

CDR3nt: TGTGCCAGCAGCTCGACTAGTGAAGGGACCCAGTACTTC
CDR3aa: CASSSTSEGTQYF
v_gene: TRBV7-3
abundance: NA
j_gene: TRBJ2-5
d_gene: NA

CDR3nt: TGTGCCAGCAGCCAATTGGCACCAAGGAATGAGCAGTTCTTC
CDR3aa: CASSQLAPRNEQFF
v_gene: TRBV14
abundance: NA
j_gene: TRBJ2-1
d_gene: NA

CDR3nt: TGTGCCAGCAGCTCCCCCGGTGGCATCTACGAGCAGTACTTC
CDR3aa: CASSSPGGIYEQYF
v_gene: TRBV28
abundance: NA
j_gene: TRBJ2-7
d_gene: NA

CDR3nt: TGTGCCAGCAACCAAGGGCGATACGAGCAGTACTTC
CDR3aa: CASNQGRYEQYF
v_gene: TRBV6-5
abundance: NA
j_gene: TRBJ2-7
d_gene: NA

CDR3nt: TGTGCCAGCAGCCTCGGGGGTCCCCGGAGCAATGAGCAGTTCTTC
CDR3aa: CASSLGGPRSNEQFF
v_gene: TRBV21-1
abundance: NA
j_gene: TRBJ2-1
d_gene: NA

CDR3nt: TGTGCCAGCAGCGCCTGGACTGATGGCTACACCTTC
CDR3aa: CASSAWTDGYTF
v_gene: TRBV11-3
abundance: NA
j_gene: TRBJ1-2
d_gene: NA

CDR3nt: TGTGCCAGCAGTACCAATAGCGGAGCCGCCAAAAACATTCAGTACTTC
CDR3aa: CASSTNSGAAKNIQYF
v_gene: TRBV28
abundance: NA
j_gene: TRBJ2-4
d_gene: NA

CDR3nt: TGTGCCAGCAGCGTAGGGAGGGTGCAGTTCTTC
CDR3aa: CASSVGRVQFF
v_gene: TRBV9
abundance: NA
j_gene: TRBJ2-1
d_gene: NA

CDR3nt: TGTGCCAGCATTCACGGGAAGGGCACTGAAGCTTTCTTT
CDR3aa: CASIHGKGTEAFF
v_gene: TRBV11-3
abundance: NA
j_gene: TRBJ1-1
d_gene: NA

CDR3nt: TGTGCCAGCAGCCCGACAGGGTGGAGAGGCTACACCTTC
CDR3aa: CASSPTGWRGYTF
v_gene: TRBV11-3
abundance: NA
j_gene: TRBJ1-2
d_gene: TRBD1

CDR3nt: TGTGCCACCAGTGATTTTCTGACTAGCTCCACAGATACGCAGTATTTT
CDR3aa: CATSDFLTSSTDTQYF
v_gene: TRBV24-1
abundance: NA
j_gene: TRBJ2-3
d_gene: TRBD2

CDR3nt: TGTGCCAGCAGCGGGACTAGCGAACATAATGAGCAGTTCTTC
CDR3aa: CASSGTSEHNEQFF
v_gene: TRBV4-2
abundance: NA
j_gene: TRBJ2-1
d_gene: TRBD2

CDR3nt: TGCGCCAGCAGCCAACTGACCGGGACAGCTTTCAATGAGCAGTTCTTC
CDR3aa: CASSQLTGTAFNEQFF
v_gene: TRBV4-3
abundance: NA
j_gene: TRBJ2-1
d_gene: TRBD1

CDR3nt: TGTGCCAGCTCCGGGGGTTCTGGTAATCAGCCCCAGCATTTT
CDR3aa: CASSGGSGNQPQHF
v_gene: TRBV9
abundance: NA
j_gene: TRBJ1-5
d_gene: NA

CDR3nt: TGCGCCAGCAGCTTGGGGGGGATGAACACTGAAGCTTTCTTT
CDR3aa: CASSLGGMNTEAFF
v_gene: TRBV5-1
abundance: once
j_gene: TRBJ1-1
d_gene: NA

CDR3nt: TGTGCCAGCAGCCCATGGGACAGGGGCTACGAGCAGTACTTC
CDR3aa: CASSPWDRGYEQYF
v_gene: TRBV3-1/TRBV3-2
abundance: NA
j_gene: TRBJ2-7
d_gene: TRBD1

CDR3nt: TGTGCCAGCAGTTACAGAAGCACTGAAGCTTTCTTT
CDR3aa: CASSYRSTEAFF
v_gene: TRBV6-2/TRBV6-3
abundance: once
j_gene: TRBJ1-1
d_gene: NA

CDR3nt: TGTGCCAGCCTCTTCTTGATGGCGCAGTATTTT
CDR3aa: CASLFLMAQYF
v_gene: TRBV5-5
abundance: NA
j_gene: TRBJ2-3
d_gene: NA

CDR3nt: TGTGCCAGCAGCCTCGTTGGTCGGACTACTGAAGCTTTCTTT
CDR3aa: CASSLVGRTTEAFF
v_gene: TRBV5-5
abundance: NA
j_gene: TRBJ1-1
d_gene: NA

CDR3nt: TGTGCCACCAGCAGAACCCAGGGGAGCAATCAGCCCCAGCATTTT
CDR3aa: CATSRTQGSNQPQHF
v_gene: TRBV15
abundance: few
j_gene: TRBJ1-5
d_gene: NA

CDR3nt: TGTGCCAGCAGAAAGGGACTAGTGGGTACCGGGGAGCTGTTTTTT
CDR3aa: CASRKGLVGTGELFF
v_gene: TRBV27
abundance: NA
j_gene: TRBJ2-2
d_gene: TRBD2

CDR3nt: TGTGCCAGCAGCTTAGCTGGGGGGGGCAGCTATGGCTACACCTTC
CDR3aa: CASSLAGGGSYGYTF
v_gene: TRBV7-2
abundance: NA
j_gene: TRBJ1-2
d_gene: NA

CDR3nt: TGTGCCAGCAGCTTACGCTTGGCGGGAGGCCGCCACCCCACAGATACGCAGTATTTT
CDR3aa: CASSLRLAGGRHPTDTQYF
v_gene: TRBV11-3
abundance: NA
j_gene: TRBJ2-3
d_gene: TRBD2

CDR3nt: TGCGCCAGCAGTGAGAGTGGAACAGATACGCAGTATTTT
CDR3aa: CASSESGTDTQYF
v_gene: TRBV10-1
abundance: NA
j_gene: TRBJ2-3
d_gene: NA

CDR3nt: TGTGCCAGTAGTATTAGTGTTAGCGTGGGGTTCACTGAAGCTTTCTTT
CDR3aa: CASSISVSVGFTEAFF
v_gene: TRBV19
abundance: NA
j_gene: TRBJ1-1
d_gene: NA

CDR3nt: TGTGCCAGCAGTTGGACAGGGCCTAACTACAATGAGCAGTTCTTC
CDR3aa: CASSWTGPNYNEQFF
v_gene: TRBV2
abundance: NA
j_gene: TRBJ2-1
d_gene: TRBD1

CDR3nt: TGTGCCAGCAGCGTATCGGGCACTGAAGCTTTCTTT
CDR3aa: CASSVSGTEAFF
v_gene: TRBV6-5
abundance: NA
j_gene: TRBJ1-1
d_gene: NA

CDR3nt: TGTGCCAGCAGCCAAGAGGGACGTATGAGCTCCTACAATGAGCAGTTCTTC
CDR3aa: CASSQEGRMSSYNEQFF
v_gene: TRBV4-2
abundance: NA
j_gene: TRBJ2-1
d_gene: NA

CDR3nt: TGTGCCTGGGGGGGTCAACCGGGACTACCGTACGAGCAGTACTTC
CDR3aa: CAWGGQPGLPYEQYF
v_gene: TRBV30
abundance: NA
j_gene: TRBJ2-7
d_gene: TRBD2

CDR3nt: TGTGCCAGCAGAGCAAACAGGGTACGGACTGAAGCTTTCTTT
CDR3aa: CASRANRVRTEAFF
v_gene: TRBV6-5
abundance: NA
j_gene: TRBJ1-1
d_gene: NA